The entry below gives a single T cell receptor beta chain sequence along with its context. Trimming took 5 bases from V and 1 from J, leaving 12 bases between them. Germline loops: CDR1 KGHSH, CDR2 LQKENI. The CDR3 extends over 15 amino acids. This specimen belongs to a study of blood T cell repertoires in COVID-19. Study at large: All recovered Cohort 3 donors got two negative PCRs, got clearance, or saw symptom resolution. From T cells, B-cell-depleted T cells, or PBMCs came the material, which was cDNA or gDNA.

Cohort placement rested on clinical history that participants reported themselves. Original processing methods: Amplifying reference gene primers gave estimates of nucleated cell counts. Measured with immunoSEQ multiplex PCR; TCRdb has only the in-frame clones, and not every one. That table supplies the V and J calls and clone size; D and trimming were determined from the DNA. Among about 270,000 clones listed, about 88% were seen once. V usage is TRBV18 and J usage is TRBJ2-4, with D tentatively TRBD2 (5 bases). The material sequenced was PBMCs or T cells enriched from blood (not recorded which). This TCR was sampled from a woman aged 55-70 years in a cohort exposed to, infected with or recovered from COVID-19 (not recorded which). The CDR3 loop is CASSLSTMAKNIQYF. CDR3 bases: TGTGCCAGCTCATTATCGACTATGGCCAAAAACATTCAGTACTTC. Drawing the rest from reference TRBV18 and TRBJ2-4, the complete variable domain is NAGVMQNPRHLVRRRGQEARLRCSPMKGHSHVYWYRQLPEEGLKFMVYLQKENIIDESGMPKERFSAEFPKEGPSILRIQQVVRGDSAAYFCASSLSTMAKNIQYFGAGTRLSVL.